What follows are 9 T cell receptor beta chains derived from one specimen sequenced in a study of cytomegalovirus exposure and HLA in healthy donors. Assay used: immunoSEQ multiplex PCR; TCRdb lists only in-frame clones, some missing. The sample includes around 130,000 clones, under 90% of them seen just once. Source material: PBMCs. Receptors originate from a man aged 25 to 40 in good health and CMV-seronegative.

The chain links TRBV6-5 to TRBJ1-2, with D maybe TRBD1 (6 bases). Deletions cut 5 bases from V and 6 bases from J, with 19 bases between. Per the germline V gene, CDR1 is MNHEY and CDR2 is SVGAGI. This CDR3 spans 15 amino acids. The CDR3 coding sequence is TGTGCCAGCAGTCTCGCCGGTACAGGGAGAGATGGCTACACCTTC. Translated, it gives CASSLAGTGRDGYTF.

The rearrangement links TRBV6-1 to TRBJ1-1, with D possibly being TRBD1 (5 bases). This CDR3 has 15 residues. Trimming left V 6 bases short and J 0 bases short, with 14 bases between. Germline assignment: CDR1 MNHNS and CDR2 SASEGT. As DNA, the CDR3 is TGTGCCAGCAGAATGGCAGGGCTCATGAACACTGAAGCTTTCTTT. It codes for CASRMAGLMNTEAFF.

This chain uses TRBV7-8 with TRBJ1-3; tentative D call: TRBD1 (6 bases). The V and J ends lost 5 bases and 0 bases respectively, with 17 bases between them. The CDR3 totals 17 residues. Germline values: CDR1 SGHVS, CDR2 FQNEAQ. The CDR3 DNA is TGTGCCAGCAGCCAGGCACAGGGTCTTCGCTCTGGAAACACCATATATTTT. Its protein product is CASSQAQGLRSGNTIYF.

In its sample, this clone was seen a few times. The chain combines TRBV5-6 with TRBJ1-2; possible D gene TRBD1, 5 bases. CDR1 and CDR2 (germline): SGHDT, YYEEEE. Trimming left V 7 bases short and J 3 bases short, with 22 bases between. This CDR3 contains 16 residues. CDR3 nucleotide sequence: TGTGCCAGCGGGCGCGGGGCGGCCCCCGAGTACTATGGCTACACCTTC. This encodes CASGRGAAPEYYGYTF.

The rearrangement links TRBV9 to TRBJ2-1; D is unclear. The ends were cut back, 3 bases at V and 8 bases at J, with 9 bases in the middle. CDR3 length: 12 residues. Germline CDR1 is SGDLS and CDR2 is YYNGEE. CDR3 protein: CASSGIRDEQFF. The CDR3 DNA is TGTGCCAGCAGCGGGATACGGGATGAGCAGTTCTTC.

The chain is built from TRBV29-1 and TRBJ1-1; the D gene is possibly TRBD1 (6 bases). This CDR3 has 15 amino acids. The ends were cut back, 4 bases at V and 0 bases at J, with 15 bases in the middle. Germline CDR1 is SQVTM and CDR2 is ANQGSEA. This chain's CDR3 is CSVVLVTGMNTEAFF. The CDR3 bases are TGCAGCGTTGTTTTAGTCACAGGGATGAACACTGAAGCTTTCTTT.

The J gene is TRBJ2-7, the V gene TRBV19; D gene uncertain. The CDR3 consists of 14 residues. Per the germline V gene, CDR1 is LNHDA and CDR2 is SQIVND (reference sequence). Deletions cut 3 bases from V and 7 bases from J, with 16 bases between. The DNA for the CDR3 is TGTGCCAGTAGTATGATTTACTCCCCCGTGGAGCAGTACTTC. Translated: CASSMIYSPVEQYF. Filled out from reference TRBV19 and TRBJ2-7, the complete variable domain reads DGGITQSPKYLFRKEGQNVTLSCEQNLNHDAMYWYRQDPGQGLRLIYYSQIVNDFQKGDIAEGYSVSREKKESFPLTVTSAQKNPTAFYLCASSMIYSPVEQYFGPGTRLTVT.

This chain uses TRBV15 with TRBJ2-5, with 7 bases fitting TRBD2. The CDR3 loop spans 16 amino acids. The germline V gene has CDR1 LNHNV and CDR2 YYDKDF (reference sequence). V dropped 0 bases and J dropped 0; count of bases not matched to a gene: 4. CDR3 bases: TGTGCCACCAGCAGAGATCCAGCGGGGCACCAAGAGACCCAGTACTTC. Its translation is CATSRDPAGHQETQYF.

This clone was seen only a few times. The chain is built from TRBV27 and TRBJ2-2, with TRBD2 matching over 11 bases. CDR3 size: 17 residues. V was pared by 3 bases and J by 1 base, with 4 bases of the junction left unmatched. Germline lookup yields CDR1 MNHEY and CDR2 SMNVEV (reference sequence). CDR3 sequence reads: CASSFLAGGGNTGELFF. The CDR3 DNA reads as TGTGCCAGCAGTTTCCTAGCGGGGGGTGGGAACACCGGGGAGCTGTTTTTT.